This TCR beta chain was recovered during a study of blood T cell repertoires in COVID-19. Study-wide context: The United States, Italy and Spain were the sources of the acute and convalescent COVID-19 samples. Sample material is recorded as cDNA or gDNA derived from T cells, B-cell-depleted T cells, or PBMCs.

This CDR3 has 13 residues. Germline V gene lookup returns CDR1 SGHNT and CDR2 YYREEE (reference sequence). V lost 0 bases to trimming and J lost 2 bases, with 5 bases between them. Under the authors' procedure: Estimation of nucleated cell counts relied on the amplification of reference gene primers. The protocol was immunoSEQ multiplex PCR, while the TCRdb copy is restricted to in-frame clones and leaves out a portion. V, J and clone size were drawn from that table, and D and trimming were deduced from the DNA. The table shows about 220,000 clones, with over 60% occurring only once. With respect to this clone: This CDR3 is also generated by other DNA sequences in the sample.

The sequenced sample consisted of peripheral blood. The rearrangement uses TRBV5-4 and TRBJ1-2; D not resolved. This sequence originates from a woman in her 70s with acute or convalescent COVID-19. CDR3 region: CASSLDSNYGYTF. CDR3 bases: TGTGCCAGCAGCTTGGACTCGAACTATGGCTACACCTTC. The full variable domain, completed using reference TRBV5-4 and TRBJ1-2, is ETGVTQSPTHLIKTRGQQVTLRCSSQSGHNTVSWYQQALGQGPQFIFQYYREEENGRGNFPPRFSGLQFPNYSSELNVNALELDDSALYLCASSLDSNYGYTFGSGTRLTVV.